This T cell receptor (beta chain) is from a study of CD8+ T cells in alopecia areata. Study outcomes and limitations: With patients, TCR sharing proved less clear than in mice, a difference possibly related to HLA.

Separation by sorting yielded CD4+ and CD8+ T cells from PBMCs. CDR1 is SGHAT, CDR2 FQNNGV, per germline. V lost 1 base, J lost 2 bases, and 8 bases stayed unmatched. This CDR3 region has 18 residues. As concerns this clone: Its antigen is unknown.

RNA was isolated and reverse transcribed to cDNA, the sequencing template. Clones were sequenced by immunoSEQ multiplex PCR, and TCRdb holds only the in-frame ones, with some missing. This sample has 100,000 to 150,000 clones, with about 46% found just once. The rearrangement uses TRBV11-2 and TRBJ2-3, with TRBD2 matching over 11 bases. Sequenced sample: NKG2D-low CD8+ T cells sorted from blood. This TCR derives from a human donor with alopecia areata. Here the CDR3 DNA reads TGTGCCAGCAGCTTAGCGTGGGGACTAGCGGCCCCCACAGATACGCAGTATTTT. This translates into CASSLAWGLAAPTDTQYF.